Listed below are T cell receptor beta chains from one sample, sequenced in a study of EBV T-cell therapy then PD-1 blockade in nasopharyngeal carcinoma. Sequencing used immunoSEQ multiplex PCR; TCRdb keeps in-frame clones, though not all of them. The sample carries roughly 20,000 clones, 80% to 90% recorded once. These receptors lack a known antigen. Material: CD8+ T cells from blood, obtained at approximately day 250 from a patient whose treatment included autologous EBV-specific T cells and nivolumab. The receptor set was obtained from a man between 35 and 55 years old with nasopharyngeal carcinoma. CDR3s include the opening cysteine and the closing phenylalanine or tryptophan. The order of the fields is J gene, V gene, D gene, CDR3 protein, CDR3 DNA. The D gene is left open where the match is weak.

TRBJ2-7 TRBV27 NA CASTYSWTESSYEQYF TGTGCCAGCACCTATTCCTGGACAGAGAGCTCCTACGAGCAGTACTTC
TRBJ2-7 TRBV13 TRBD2 CASSAGLAANEQYF TGTGCCAGCAGCGCAGGACTAGCCGCCAACGAGCAGTACTTC
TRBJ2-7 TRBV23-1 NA CASSQSRRIKSYEQYF TGCGCCAGCAGTCAATCGAGACGGATCAAATCCTACGAGCAGTACTTC
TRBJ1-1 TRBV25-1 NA CASSLGSNTEAFF TGTGCCAGCAGCCTCGGGTCCAACACTGAAGCTTTCTTT
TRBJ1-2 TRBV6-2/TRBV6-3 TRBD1 CASSYRRDRGTYGYTF TGTGCCAGCAGTTACCGCCGGGACAGGGGTACCTATGGCTACACCTTC
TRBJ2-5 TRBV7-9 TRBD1 CASSSPGGGDAGETQYF TGTGCCAGCAGCTCTCCAGGGGGCGGGGACGCCGGTGAGACCCAGTACTTC
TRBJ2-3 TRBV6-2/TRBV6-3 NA CASSLMTGAGDTQYF TGTGCCAGCAGTTTGATGACTGGCGCGGGGGATACGCAGTATTTT
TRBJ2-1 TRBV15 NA CATSRDVRRGYNEQFF TGTGCCACCAGCAGAGATGTGAGGAGAGGCTACAATGAGCAGTTCTTC
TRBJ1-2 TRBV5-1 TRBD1 CASSKEGQGNYGYTF TGCGCCAGCAGCAAAGAGGGACAGGGGAACTATGGCTACACCTTC
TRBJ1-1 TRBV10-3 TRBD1 CAISGGDRGLTEAFF TGTGCCATCTCCGGGGGGGACAGGGGGCTCACTGAAGCTTTCTTT
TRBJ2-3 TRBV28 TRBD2 CASSTVAGGRGTDTQYF TGTGCCAGCAGTACCGTAGCGGGGGGCCGAGGCACAGATACGCAGTATTTT
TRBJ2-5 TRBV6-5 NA CASSPPWGKETQYF TGTGCCAGCAGCCCGCCCTGGGGCAAAGAGACCCAGTACTTC
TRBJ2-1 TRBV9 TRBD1 CASSGRQGTYNEQFF TGTGCCAGCAGCGGAAGACAGGGGACCTACAATGAGCAGTTCTTC
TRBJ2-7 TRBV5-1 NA CASSTLGAGSIEQYF TGCGCCAGCAGCACCCTGGGGGCTGGGTCTATCGAGCAGTACTTC
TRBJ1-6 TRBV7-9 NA CASRDSRYNSPLHF TGTGCCAGCAGGGACAGCCGATATAATTCACCCCTCCACTTT
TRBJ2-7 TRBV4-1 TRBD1 CASSQGTGTYEQYF TGCGCCAGCAGCCAAGGGACAGGGACCTACGAGCAGTACTTC
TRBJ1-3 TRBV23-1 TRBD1 CASSQSDRGANTIYF TGCGCCAGCAGTCAATCGGACAGGGGTGCAAACACCATATATTTT
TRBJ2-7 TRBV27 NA CASSLRGFRGYEQYF TGTGCCAGCAGTTTACGGGGTTTTAGGGGCTACGAGCAGTACTTC
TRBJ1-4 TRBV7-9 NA CASSPWGGEKLFF TGTGCCAGCAGCCCTTGGGGTGGTGAAAAACTGTTTTTT
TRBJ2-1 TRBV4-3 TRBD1 CASSPRWDRGLGGEQFF TGCGCCAGCAGCCCCAGATGGGACAGGGGGCTAGGGGGTGAGCAGTTCTTC
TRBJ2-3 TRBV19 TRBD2 CASSIGMGLAGESTDTQYF TGTGCCAGTAGTATCGGAATGGGACTAGCGGGGGAAAGCACAGATACGCAGTATTTT
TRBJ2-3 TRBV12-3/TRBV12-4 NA CASSPADTQYF TGTGCCAGCAGTCCCGCGGATACGCAGTATTTT
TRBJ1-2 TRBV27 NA CASSLTANYGYTF TGTGCCAGCAGTTTAACAGCCAACTATGGCTACACCTTC
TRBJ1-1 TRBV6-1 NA CASSEAPGSRIPEAFF TGTGCCAGCAGTGAAGCCCCAGGGAGTAGGATCCCTGAAGCTTTCTTT
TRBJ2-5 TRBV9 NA CASSLPSRGIETQYF TGTGCCAGCAGCCTCCCGTCGCGGGGTATCGAGACCCAGTACTTC